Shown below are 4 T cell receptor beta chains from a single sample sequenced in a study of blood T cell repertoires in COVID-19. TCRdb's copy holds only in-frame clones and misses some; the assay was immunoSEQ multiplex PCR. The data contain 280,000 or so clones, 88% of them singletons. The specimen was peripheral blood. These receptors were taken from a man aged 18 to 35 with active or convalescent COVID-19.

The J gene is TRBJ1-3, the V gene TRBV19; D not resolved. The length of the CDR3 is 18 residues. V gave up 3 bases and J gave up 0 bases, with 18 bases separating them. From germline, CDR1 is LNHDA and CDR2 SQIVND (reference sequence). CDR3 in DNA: TGTGCCAGTAGTATCGCGGGCAAGGCCCCTCTCTCTGGAAACACCATATATTTT. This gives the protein CASSIAGKAPLSGNTIYF.

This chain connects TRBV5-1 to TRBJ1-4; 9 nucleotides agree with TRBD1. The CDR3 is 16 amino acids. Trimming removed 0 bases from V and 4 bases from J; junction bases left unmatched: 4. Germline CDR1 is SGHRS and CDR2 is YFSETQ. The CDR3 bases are TGCGCCAGCAGCTTGGGGGACAGGGCTTATAATGAAAAACTGTTTTTT. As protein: CASSLGDRAYNEKLFF.

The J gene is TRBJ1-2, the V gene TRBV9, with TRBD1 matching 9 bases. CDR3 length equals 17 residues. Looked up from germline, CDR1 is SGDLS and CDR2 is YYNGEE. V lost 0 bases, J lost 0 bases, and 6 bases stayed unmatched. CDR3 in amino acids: CASSVGGTGQANYGYTF. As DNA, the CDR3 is TGTGCCAGCAGCGTAGGAGGGACAGGGCAAGCTAACTATGGCTACACCTTC.

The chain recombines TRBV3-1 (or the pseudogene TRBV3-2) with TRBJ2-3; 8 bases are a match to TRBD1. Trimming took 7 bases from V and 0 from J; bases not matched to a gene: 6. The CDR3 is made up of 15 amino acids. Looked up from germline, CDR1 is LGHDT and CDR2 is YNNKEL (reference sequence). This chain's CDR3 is CASNGQGVSTDTQYF. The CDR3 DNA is TGTGCCAGCAACGGACAGGGTGTAAGCACAGATACGCAGTATTTT.